This entry describes one TCR beta chain. These data come from a study of T cell responses to AZD1222 COVID-19 vaccine. Using immunoSEQ multiplex PCR, the repertoire was profiled, and TCRdb retains in-frame clones only, with some absent. The data show approximately 160,000 clones, with approximately 90% seen just once and less than 2.5% held by the top ten. Germline lookup yields CDR1 LNHDA and CDR2 SQIVND (reference sequence). The CDR3 consists of 12 residues. Trimming removed 5 bases at V and 7 bases at J, with 9 bases between. The source was peripheral blood, collected on day 0 of AZD1222 vaccination. The receptor comes from an adult in good health. The chain links TRBV19 to TRBJ1-3; D gene ambiguous. The CDR3 region has the DNA TGTGCCAGTAGTGAAATTGGGAACACCATATATTTT. This sequence encodes CASSEIGNTIYF.